Presented here are 29 T cell receptor beta chains from one specimen sequenced in a study of T cell clonality in common variable immunodeficiency. Profiling relied on immunoSEQ multiplex PCR, and the TCRdb table lists in-frame clones only, not all of them. The sample table includes some 16,000 clones. The study, taken as a whole, reports: In common variable immunodeficiency, TCR beta chains reportedly carried fewer deletions and N-nucleotide insertions.

For these TCRs, the target antigens are not known. The sample taken for sequencing was peripheral blood mononuclear cells. These receptors came from a human donor with common variable immunodeficiency.

The covered CDR3 bases are TGTGCCAGCTCCCTAGGGGGCAGGGGGAACACTGAA. It specifies CASSLGGRGNTE. The full CDR3 protein is CASSLGGRGNTEAFF. The V call is TRBV18, the J call TRBJ1-1, with 7 bases identical to TRBD1. The read halts 3 residues ahead of the CDR3 end, with the missing end drawn from the germline J gene. This CDR3 comprises 15 residues. The trim removed 6 bases at V and 1 base at J, leaving 8 bases unmatched. Germline-derived CDR1 and CDR2 are KGHSH and LQKENI. Together with reference TRBV18 and TRBJ1-1, the CDR3 gives the full variable domain: NAGVMQNPRHLVRRRGQEARLRCSPMKGHSHVYWYRQLPEEGLKFMVYLQKENIIDESGMPKERFSAEFPKEGPSILRIQQVVRGDSAAYFCASSLGGRGNTEAFFGQGTRLTVV.

As to this clone: The missing CDR3 end, 3 residues past where the read stops, is filled in from the germline J gene. The chain couples TRBV20-1 to TRBJ2-7, with D maybe TRBD1 (7 bases). The CDR3 is 14 residues long. Germline values: CDR1 DFQATT, CDR2 SNEGSKA (reference sequence). V was trimmed by 0 bases and J by 5 bases, leaving 14 bases between them. The CDR3 here is CSARDGRGVNEQYF. CDR3 DNA, as far as it was read: TGCAGTGCTAGAGATGGCAGGGGGGTCAACGAG.

In the case of this clone: The CDR3 goes on 3 residues after the read ends, and that part is filled in from the germline J gene. This chain joins TRBV19 and TRBJ2-2; TRBD2 matches 12 bases. Germline assignment: CDR1 LNHDA and CDR2 SQIVND (reference sequence). With 5 bases clipped from V and 6 bases from J, the junction kept 10 bases outside the gene matches. There are 17 residues in the CDR3. Incomplete CDR3 DNA: TGTGCCAGTAGTTTGACTAGCGGGGGTGGCCCAGCCGGGGAG. Protein sequence: CASSLTSGGGPAGE. The full-length CDR3 reads as CASSLTSGGGPAGELFF.

As for this clone: The CDR3 extends 3 residues past the end of the read, so its final part is completed from the germline J gene. The V and J genes are TRBV5-1 and TRBJ2-5; 11 bases align to TRBD2. Per germline, CDR1 SGHRS and CDR2 YFSETQ. This CDR3 spans 16 amino acids. With V trimmed by 5 bases and J by 2 bases, 8 bases remained unmatched. The CDR3 loop reads CASSLGLAASQETQYF. CDR3 bases read: TGCGCCAGCAGTCTGGGACTAGCGGCCTCTCAAGAGACC.

Concerning this clone itself: The sequence runs out 3 residues before the end of the CDR3; the remainder is reconstructed from the germline J gene. The chain joins TRBV7-3 to TRBJ2-3; D perhaps matches TRBD2 (6 bases). V was cut by 0 bases and J by 3 bases, with 10 bases left in between. CDR1 SGHTA and CDR2 FQGTGA come from the germline V gene. The CDR3 extends over 15 amino acids. The CDR3 is CASSLTSGETDTQYF. The CDR3 bases that were read are TGTGCCAGCAGCTTAACTAGCGGTGAAACAGATACG.

Details on this clone: Read data end 3 residues before the CDR3 end; the end is taken from the germline J gene. The rearrangement links TRBV29-1 to TRBJ2-7; D is undetermined. Germline CDR1 and CDR2: SQVTM and ANQGSEA. Deletions cut 2 bases from V and 0 bases from J, with 14 bases between. The CDR3 is made up of 15 amino acids. CDR3 residues: CSVEFRYTSSYEQYF. Partial CDR3 DNA: TGCAGCGTTGAATTTCGTTACACGAGCTCCTACGAG.

Points on this clone: The read ends 3 residues early relative to the CDR3; the germline J gene fills the gap. The chain uses TRBV10-2 and TRBJ2-7; D might be TRBD1 (5 bases). Germline assignment: CDR1 WSHSY and CDR2 SAAADI. Between the trimmed V and J ends, which lost 6 bases and 4 bases, there was a span of 10 bases. The CDR3 consists of 12 residues. The CDR3 reads CASRHTGYEQYF. The part of the CDR3 DNA that was read is TGCGCCAGCAGACATACAGGATACGAG.

In regard to this clone: Sequencing ends 3 residues short of the CDR3 end; the germline J gene provides the rest. The rearrangement links TRBV11-3 to TRBJ2-1; maybe TRBD2 (5 bases). V lost 4 bases, J lost 6 bases, and 10 bases lay in between. CDR1 and CDR2 from the germline V gene are SGHNT and YENEEA. The CDR3 contains 13 residues. The part of the CDR3 DNA that was read is TGTGCCAGCAGCTCGGAGGCAGGCAATGAG. Translating gives CASSSEAGNE. From start to end, the CDR3 is CASSSEAGNEQFF. The variable domain in full, completed from reference TRBV11-3 and TRBJ2-1, reads EAGVVQSPRYKIIEKKQPVAFWCNPISGHNTLYWYLQNLGQGPELLIRYENEEAVDDSQLPKDRFSAERLKGVDSTLKIQPAELGDSAVYLCASSSEAGNEQFFGPGTRLTVL.

Points on this clone: The read ends 3 residues before the CDR3 terminus; that terminus is restored from the germline J gene. The chain recombines TRBV13 with TRBJ2-7; TRBD1 might be the D (6 bases). Germline-derived CDR1 and CDR2 are PRHDT and FYEKMQ (reference sequence). V was clipped by 1 base and J by 2 bases, with 12 bases between them. CDR3 length: 15 residues. The sequenced part of the CDR3 DNA is TGTGCCAGCAGCTTAGAGGGGGTAAGGACCTACGAG. Its protein is CASSLEGVRTYE. The whole CDR3 sequence reads CASSLEGVRTYEQYF.

Note on this clone: The read gets to within 3 residues of the CDR3 end, and the germline J gene fills in the rest. This chain uses TRBV30 with TRBJ1-4, with 7 bases that match TRBD1. Germline V lookup: CDR1 GTSNPN, CDR2 SVGIG (reference sequence). The CDR3 loop spans 14 amino acids. J lost 7 bases, V lost 4 bases, and 9 bases had no gene match. CDR3 bases read: TGTGCCTGGAATACAGGGGAACAGGCTGAAAAA. Translating gives CAWNTGEQAEK. The CDR3 reads in full as CAWNTGEQAEKLFF.

Regarding this clone: The read halts 3 residues ahead of the CDR3 end, with the missing end drawn from the germline J gene. V is TRBV30 and J is TRBJ2-7; 7 positions agree with TRBD1. V dropped 8 bases and J dropped 3; count of bases not matched to a gene: 4. The germline CDR1 and CDR2 sequences are GTSNPN and SVGIG (reference sequence). This CDR3 is built from 11 residues. The sequenced part of the CDR3 DNA is TGTGCCGTTAACAGGGGCTACGAG. Protein sequence: CAVNRGYE. The full CDR3 is CAVNRGYEQYF.

Points on this clone: The read ends 3 residues early relative to the CDR3; the germline J gene fills the gap. The rearrangement links TRBV3-1 (or the pseudogene TRBV3-2) to TRBJ2-7; D remains ambiguous. Germline V gene data show CDR1 as LGHDT and CDR2 as YNNKEL (reference sequence). The CDR3 extends over 14 amino acids. Trimming took 0 bases from V and 1 from J, leaving 7 bases between them. CDR3 bases read: TGTGCCAGCAGCCAAGACTATACGTCCTACGAG. Translated: CASSQDYTSYE. In full, the CDR3 reads CASSQDYTSYEQYF.

Concerning this clone itself: Read sequence stops 3 residues before the CDR3 end, and the germline J gene provides the missing end. The chain recombines TRBV5-5 with TRBJ2-5; 11 nucleotides align to TRBD1. The CDR3 consists of 15 residues. V lost 1 base to trimming and J lost 7 bases; unmatched junction nucleotides: 6. CDR1 and CDR2 (germline): SGHKS, YYEKEE (reference sequence). CDR3 DNA (partial): TGTGCCAGCAGCTTGACCGGACAGGGGGCAGGGACC. Amino acids: CASSLTGQGAGT. The entire CDR3 reads CASSLTGQGAGTQYF.

In regard to this clone: Coverage ceases 3 residues before the CDR3 finishes, and the germline J gene fills in the end. The chain has TRBV2 and TRBJ1-4; the D is unclear. Deletions cut 6 bases from V and 0 bases from J, with 11 bases between. The CDR3 consists of 15 residues. Germline CDR1 SNHLY, CDR2 FYNNEI. CDR3 DNA (partial): TGTGCCAGCAGGCCTGGACTAGCAACTAATGAAAAA. It encodes CASRPGLATNEK. The CDR3, in full, reads CASRPGLATNEKLFF.

About this clone: The read terminates 3 residues before the CDR3 end, so the remaining end is supplied by the germline J gene. The J gene is TRBJ2-5, the V gene TRBV29-1; D perhaps matches TRBD1 (7 bases). Per germline, CDR1 SQVTM and CDR2 ANQGSEA. The CDR3 loop spans 13 amino acids. Trimming shortened V by 4 bases and J by 5 bases, and 14 bases separated the two germline ends. CDR3 sequence reads: CSVGGGAGETQYF. Partial CDR3 DNA: TGCAGCGTTGGAGGGGGCGCGGGGGAGACC.

A note on this clone: The missing CDR3 end, 3 residues past where the read stops, is filled in from the germline J gene. The chain has TRBV7-8 and TRBJ2-1; unclear D gene. The CDR3 spans 16 residues. The germline CDR1 and CDR2 sequences are SGHVS and FQNEAQ. V was cut by 0 bases and J by 1 base, with 10 bases left in between. CDR3 bases read: TGTGCCAGCAGCTTAGCGCTCTCAGGATCCTACAATGAG. Its translation: CASSLALSGSYNE. The complete CDR3 reads CASSLALSGSYNEQFF.

A word on this clone: The read terminates 3 residues ahead of where the CDR3 ends, so the germline J gene completes it. V and J are TRBV20-1 and TRBJ2-4, with D tentatively TRBD1 (6 bases). V was cut by 5 bases and J by 1 base, with 18 bases left in between. The CDR3 consists of 16 residues. In germline, CDR1 is DFQATT, CDR2 SNEGSKA (reference sequence). This CDR3 reads CSAGQQGVGAKNIQYF. CDR3 DNA, as far as it was read: TGCAGTGCTGGACAACAGGGAGTTGGGGCCAAAAACATT.

Note on this clone: The read ends 3 residues early relative to the CDR3; the germline J gene fills the gap. This chain uses TRBV7-2 with TRBJ2-2, with 8 bases that match TRBD2. Germline loops: CDR1 SGHTA, CDR2 FQGNSA. V lost 0 bases, J lost 10 bases, and 4 bases stayed unmatched. The CDR3 spans 14 residues. The sequenced CDR3 bases are TGTGCCAGCAGCTTAGCGGAGCGGGAGATGGAG. It translates to CASSLAEREME. The CDR3 in its entirety is CASSLAEREMELFF.

Comment on this clone: The read halts 3 residues ahead of the CDR3 end, with the missing end drawn from the germline J gene. This chain connects TRBV7-9 to TRBJ2-7; no definite D call. From germline, CDR1 is SEHNR and CDR2 FQNEAQ (reference sequence). The CDR3 is made up of 13 amino acids. V was clipped by 3 bases and J by 3 bases, with 9 bases between them. The chain's CDR3 is CASSFELNYEQYF. CDR3 DNA (partial): TGTGCCAGCAGCTTTGAGCTGAACTACGAG.

A word on this clone: The read ends 3 residues before the CDR3 terminus; that terminus is restored from the germline J gene. The V call is TRBV18, the J call TRBJ1-2; a possible D gene is TRBD1 (6 bases). The V end lost 3 bases, the J end lost 0 bases, and 14 bases lay between the germline ends. The CDR3 contains 16 residues. Per the germline V gene, CDR1 is KGHSH and CDR2 is LQKENI. This CDR3 reads CASSPGAIWANYGYTF. The covered CDR3 bases are TGTGCCAGCTCACCGGGGGCTATATGGGCTAACTATGGC.

By frequency, this clone registers medium-sized. The read is 3 residues too short to cover the CDR3 end, so that end is filled in from the germline J gene. The chain recombines TRBV5-4 with TRBJ2-1; tentative D call: TRBD2 (6 bases). The CDR3 has 16 amino acids. Trimming removed 3 bases at V and 4 bases at J, with 17 bases between. Germline V CDR1 and CDR2: SGHNT, YYREEE (reference sequence). Here the CDR3 reads CASSSTQAGPYNEQFF. The sequenced CDR3 bases are TGTGCCAGCAGCTCCACTCAAGCGGGCCCTTACAATGAG.

This clone is identified as medium-sized from frequency. The CDR3 reads CASSPPTGVGEQYF. The CDR3 bases that were read are TGTGCCAGCTCACCACCGACAGGGGTTGGCGAG. V and J are TRBV18 and TRBJ2-7; 8 nucleotides match TRBD1. The read comes to an end 3 residues before the CDR3 does, leaving the germline J gene to fill in the end. The CDR3 is made up of 14 amino acids. Germline V gene data show CDR1 as KGHSH and CDR2 as LQKENI. Germline trimming cut 0 bases from V and 6 bases from J; bases unmatched to any gene: 4.

On this clone itself: The read ends 3 residues before the CDR3 terminus; that terminus is restored from the germline J gene. V usage is TRBV7-8 and J usage is TRBJ2-5; 8 nucleotides match TRBD2. Germline CDR1 reads SGHVS; CDR2 reads FQNEAQ. J gave up 4 bases and V 0 bases, and 1 base lay outside the gene matches. The CDR3 covers 14 residues. The CDR3 sequence: CASSLATSGETQYF. CDR3 bases read: TGTGCCAGCAGCTTAGCCACTAGCGGAGAGACC.

Points on this clone: Coverage ceases 3 residues before the CDR3 finishes, and the germline J gene fills in the end. V and J are TRBV7-2 and TRBJ1-1; 8 nucleotides line up with TRBD1. J gave up 4 bases and V 5 bases, and 3 bases lay outside the gene matches. The V gene's germline CDR1 is SGHTA and CDR2 FQGNSA. This CDR3 has 13 amino acids. The part of the CDR3 DNA that was read is TGTGCCAGCAGCACCCAGGGGGCCACTGAA. Translation gives CASSTQGATE. The entire CDR3 reads CASSTQGATEAFF.

This clone is identified as medium-sized from frequency. Coverage ceases 3 residues before the CDR3 finishes, and the germline J gene fills in the end. The genes are TRBV20-1 and TRBJ2-5; 7 positions agree with TRBD1. Germline CDR1 reads DFQATT; CDR2 reads SNEGSKA (reference sequence). Trimming removed 1 base from V and 5 bases from J; junction bases left unmatched: 1. The CDR3 loop spans 12 amino acids. CDR3 residues: CSARAGGETQYF. The sequenced CDR3 bases are TGCAGTGCTAGAGCAGGGGGTGAGACC.

To note about this clone: The read stops 3 residues short of the end of the CDR3; the missing end is completed from the germline J gene. The chain is built from TRBV4-1 and TRBJ2-3; 15 nucleotides line up with TRBD2. This CDR3 spans 17 amino acids. The V gene's germline CDR1 is MGHRA and CDR2 YSYEKL. Trimming removed 3 bases from V and 4 bases from J; junction bases left unmatched: 5. The part of the CDR3 DNA that was read is TGCGCCAGCAGCCAGGGACTAGCGGGAGGTCCTGCAGATACG. It encodes CASSQGLAGGPADT. The complete CDR3 sequence is CASSQGLAGGPADTQYF.

A remark on this clone: The read ends 3 residues before the CDR3 terminus; that terminus is restored from the germline J gene. The chain joins TRBV7-6 to TRBJ2-2; D perhaps matches TRBD2 (5 bases). Germline CDR1 is SGHVS and CDR2 is FNYEAQ. V dropped 2 bases and J dropped 0 bases, with 13 bases sitting between them. CDR3 length equals 17 residues. The CDR3 here is CASSLSGLGTNTGELFF. The sequenced CDR3 bases are TGTGCCAGCAGCTTATCCGGACTGGGAACGAACACCGGGGAG.

This clone is labeled medium-sized (0.01 to 0.1%) based on frequency. The read gets to within 3 residues of the CDR3 end, and the germline J gene fills in the rest. The chain joins TRBV6-2 or TRBV6-3 to TRBJ1-5; D is ambiguous. CDR3 size: 12 residues. Germline V gene data show CDR1 as MNHEY and CDR2 as SVGEGT. The V end lost 6 bases, the J end lost 0 bases, and 3 bases lay between the germline ends. Incomplete CDR3 DNA: TGTGCCAGCAGGCGTAGCAATCAGCCC. Translation: CASRRSNQP. The CDR3 in its entirety is CASRRSNQPQHF.

Points on this clone: The sequenced fragment ends 3 residues before the CDR3 boundary, so the rest is inferred from the germline J gene. V and J are TRBV7-9 and TRBJ2-7; D is perhaps TRBD2 (5 bases). V was clipped by 5 bases and J by 2 bases, with 16 bases between them. CDR1 and CDR2 from the germline V gene are SEHNR and FQNEAQ (reference sequence). CDR3 size: 15 residues. The part of the CDR3 DNA that was read is TGTGCCAGCAGCCGTTTACGACGGGGAACCTACGAG. Protein sequence: CASSRLRRGTYE. The full CDR3 protein is CASSRLRRGTYEQYF.